This T cell receptor (beta chain) derives from a study of shared clonotypes between healthy human individuals. This CDR3 comprises 14 residues. CDR1 is SGHRS and CDR2 is YFSETQ in the germline V gene. V was trimmed by 0 bases and J by 3 bases, leaving 6 bases between them. Each sample came from a Caucasian adult donor living in Nashville, Tennessee. Of note for this clone: Its cognate antigen is unknown. Within the sample, other DNA sequences also encode this same CDR3.

For every subset, genomic DNA was evenly distributed across several immunoSEQ plates. Per the study methods: There were no quality scores in the junction-only immunoSEQ sequences, so filtering differed. The repertoire was sequenced with immunoSEQ multiplex PCR; TCRdb's copy has only in-frame clones and lacks some. V and J calls and clone size come straight from that table; D and trimming were deduced from the DNA. The sample includes around 940,000 clones, over 75% seen only once; the top ten take over 1.3%. Whole-study results and caveats: Roughly 4.7% was the fraction of naive CD4 clonotypes found shared across four donors.

The sequenced sample was memory CD4+ T cells sorted from blood. Described subset: CD45RA-negative fraction. This clonotype was sampled from a man aged 18-30 years in good health. The genes are TRBV5-1 and TRBJ1-4, with D possibly being TRBD1 (5 bases). Written as DNA, the CDR3 is TGCGCCAGCAGCTTGGGGGGGTCTAATGAAAAACTGTTTTTT. Amino acid sequence: CASSLGGSNEKLFF.